The 19 T cell receptor beta chains given below trace back to one sample, sequenced in a study of shared clonotypes between healthy human individuals. Sequenced by immunoSEQ multiplex PCR; TCRdb stores in-frame clones only, minus some. The data contain roughly 2.1 million clones, 85% to 95% of them singletons. CD45RO negativity and positive selection for CCR7 defined naive CD8 cells, a population that excluded terminally differentiated effector memory CD45RA+ cells. The sequenced sample consisted of naive CD8+ T cells from PBMCs. The receptor set was obtained from a man younger than 30 in good health. Some clones in this sample may be carry-over from other donors' samples.

The rearrangement links TRBV4-3 to TRBJ2-5; maybe TRBD2 (5 bases). Looked up from germline, CDR1 is LGHNA and CDR2 is YSLEER. V lost 3 bases and J lost 2, with 16 bases in between. This CDR3 has 16 residues. In nucleotides, the CDR3 is TGCGCCAGCAGCCATAACGAACTAGAGCCACAAGAGACCCAGTACTTC. It codes for CASSHNELEPQETQYF.

The chain carries TRBV9 and TRBJ2-1; 7 bases map to TRBD2. Germline V lookup: CDR1 SGDLS, CDR2 YYNGEE. The CDR3 loop spans 17 amino acids. With 0 bases clipped from V and 1 base from J, the junction kept 7 bases outside the gene matches. The chain's CDR3 is CASSVGGGSASYNEQFF. The CDR3, as DNA: TGTGCCAGCAGCGTAGGAGGCGGGAGCGCATCCTACAATGAGCAGTTCTTC.

Worth noting for this clone: This specimen includes other DNA sequences encoding the same CDR3. The chain recombines TRBV9 with TRBJ1-5, with 7 bases fitting TRBD1. The CDR3 covers 14 residues. After removal of 2 bases from V and 2 bases from J, the junction contained 1 base not matched to a gene. Per the germline V gene, CDR1 is SGDLS and CDR2 is YYNGEE. CDR3 in amino acids: CASSVGTGNQPQHF. For the CDR3, the DNA is TGTGCCAGCAGCGTCGGGACAGGCAATCAGCCCCAGCATTTT.

CDR3 coding DNA: TGTGCCAGCAGCTCAATGGGACTAGCGACAGATACGCAGTATTTT. Translated, it gives CASSSMGLATDTQYF. This sequence joins TRBV7-8 and TRBJ2-3; TRBD2 agrees at 10 bases. The CDR3 spans 15 residues. Losses at the gene ends were 4 bases for V and 3 bases for J; bases not matched to a gene: 4. CDR1 and CDR2 from the germline V gene are SGHVS and FQNEAQ.

The rearrangement uses TRBV29-1 and TRBJ2-7; 13 nucleotides agree with TRBD2. This CDR3 has 15 residues. V lost 3 bases and J lost 3; bases outside the gene matches: 5. Germline V CDR1 and CDR2: SQVTM, ANQGSEA. The CDR3 region is CSVDSGTSGIYEQYF. The CDR3 DNA reads TGCAGCGTTGATAGCGGGACTAGCGGGATCTACGAGCAGTACTTC.

The rearrangement uses TRBV27 and TRBJ2-7; 8 nucleotides align to TRBD1. The CDR3 contains 16 residues. The trim removed 5 bases at V and 5 bases at J, leaving 14 bases unmatched. Germline CDR1 MNHEY, CDR2 SMNVEV (reference sequence). This chain's CDR3 is CASSPSGGEKSDEQYF. CDR3 in DNA: TGTGCCAGCAGTCCATCAGGGGGCGAAAAATCGGACGAGCAGTACTTC.

This chain uses TRBV2 with TRBJ2-2, with D possibly TRBD2 on 6 matching bases. V was trimmed by 8 bases and J by 1 base, leaving 11 bases between them. The germline V gene encodes CDR1 SNHLY and CDR2 FYNNEI. This CDR3 is built from 14 residues. The CDR3 loop reads CASAEGWNTGELFF. The CDR3 DNA reads as TGTGCCAGCGCGGAGGGGTGGAACACCGGGGAGCTGTTTTTT.

This clone turned up a few times. The chain links TRBV11-2 to TRBJ1-5, with a tentative D call TRBD1 (6 bases). The CDR3 contains 16 residues. Germline-derived CDR1 and CDR2 are SGHAT and FQNNGV. Trimming removed 1 base from V and 4 bases from J, with 14 bases in between. This CDR3 is CASSLVGGSPNQPQHF. The DNA of the CDR3 is TGTGCCAGCAGCTTAGTAGGGGGGTCCCCTAATCAGCCCCAGCATTTT.

The J gene is TRBJ2-4, the V gene TRBV28, with D maybe TRBD1 (9 bases). Germline CDR1 MDHEN, CDR2 SYDVKM. Trimming left V 4 bases short and J 0 bases short, with 25 bases between. The CDR3 consists of 20 residues. CDR3 region: CASSSGVTGGLAGAKNIQYF. As DNA, the CDR3 is TGTGCCAGCAGTTCAGGGGTGACAGGGGGGCTAGCGGGAGCCAAAAACATTCAGTACTTC.

The CDR3 spells CAWEGRGNYGYTF. For the CDR3, the DNA is TGTGCCTGGGAGGGTAGGGGTAACTATGGCTACACCTTC. The chain is built from TRBV30 and TRBJ1-2; D might be TRBD1 (5 bases). CDR1 and CDR2 from the germline V gene are GTSNPN and SVGIG (reference sequence). Trimming left V 5 bases short and J 1 base short, with 11 bases between. CDR3 size: 13 residues.

The V and J genes are TRBV9 and TRBJ2-7; D not certain. This CDR3 region has 18 residues. Trimming left V 0 bases short and J 0 bases short, with 19 bases between. From germline, CDR1 is SGDLS and CDR2 YYNGEE. The CDR3 here is CASSVEHFNPSSSYEQYF. In DNA, the CDR3 is TGTGCCAGCAGCGTAGAGCACTTCAACCCCTCAAGCTCCTACGAGCAGTACTTC.

The chain carries TRBV7-9 and TRBJ2-1, with 9 bases aligning to TRBD2. Germline V gene sequence: CDR1 SEHNR, CDR2 FQNEAQ (reference sequence). With V trimmed by 4 bases and J by 7 bases, 17 bases remained unmatched. The CDR3 sequence is 18 residues long. The CDR3 coding sequence is TGTGCCAGCAGCTCCCTGGCCCCACGGCGGGAGGGCATGAATGAGCAGTTCTTC. The encoded protein is CASSSLAPRREGMNEQFF. The whole variable domain, remainder taken from reference TRBV7-9 and TRBJ2-1, is DTGVSQNPRHKITKRGQNVTFRCDPISEHNRLYWYRQTLGQGPEFLTYFQNEAQLEKSRLLSDRFSAERPKGSFSTLEIQRTEQGDSAMYLCASSSLAPRREGMNEQFFGPGTRLTVL.

J is TRBJ1-5 and V is TRBV9; possibly TRBD1 for D (5 bases). Deletions cut 3 bases from V and 7 bases from J, with 17 bases between. The CDR3 is 15 residues long. CDR1 SGDLS and CDR2 YYNGEE come from the germline V gene. CDR3 DNA sequence: TGTGCCAGCAGCGCCGGGGGAGGAACGGGGCAGCCCCAGCATTTT. This sequence encodes CASSAGGGTGQPQHF.

The rearrangement joins TRBV19 to TRBJ2-7, with 9 bases that match TRBD1. The J segment lost 5 bases and the V segment lost 5 bases, leaving 10 bases of the junction unmatched. The CDR3 contains 15 residues. CDR1 is LNHDA and CDR2 is SQIVND in the germline V gene (reference sequence). For the CDR3, the DNA is TGTGCCAGTAGTTTGATACAGGGGGCTTTCCACGAGCAGTACTTC. Encoded protein: CASSLIQGAFHEQYF. The whole variable domain, filled in from reference TRBV19 and TRBJ2-7, reads DGGITQSPKYLFRKEGQNVTLSCEQNLNHDAMYWYRQDPGQGLRLIYYSQIVNDFQKGDIAEGYSVSREKKESFPLTVTSAQKNPTAFYLCASSLIQGAFHEQYFGPGTRLTVT.

This clone was recorded once. The chain uses TRBV7-2 and TRBJ2-7; no clear D gene. The CDR3 sequence is 15 residues long. Between the trimmed V and J ends, which lost 5 bases and 1 base, there was a span of 15 bases. Germline CDR1 SGHTA, CDR2 FQGNSA. DNA for the CDR3: TGTGCCAGCAGCCGGGCCTCGCGCCTGTCCTACGAGCAGTACTTC. It codes for CASSRASRLSYEQYF.

The chain joins TRBV9 to TRBJ2-7, with TRBD1 matching 7 bases. This CDR3 comprises 15 residues. Per the germline V gene, CDR1 is SGDLS and CDR2 is YYNGEE. J gave up 4 bases and V 0 bases, and 7 bases lay outside the gene matches. The CDR3 loop is CASSVGGQQGYEQYF. The CDR3 region has the DNA TGTGCCAGCAGCGTAGGCGGCCAACAGGGGTACGAGCAGTACTTC.

The chain combines TRBV6-6 with TRBJ2-3; no clear D gene. CDR3 size: 11 residues. V lost 8 bases, J lost 5 bases, and 8 bases lay in between. Germline CDR1 and CDR2: MNHNY and SVGAGI (reference sequence). DNA of the CDR3: TGTGCCAGCTTGGGCGGAGATACGCAGTATTTT. Amino acid sequence: CASLGGDTQYF.

This chain links TRBV27 with TRBJ2-7; D not certain. CDR3 length: 16 residues. The germline V and J ends were trimmed by 0 bases and 1 base, with 13 bases remaining between them. Germline loops: CDR1 MNHEY, CDR2 SMNVEV (reference sequence). The CDR3 nucleotides read TGTGCCAGCAGTTTATCGCCAGGAACCAGATCCTACGAGCAGTACTTC. The encoded protein is CASSLSPGTRSYEQYF.

The genes are TRBV27 and TRBJ1-2, with a weak D call TRBD1 (5 bases). The CDR3 totals 16 residues. CDR1 is MNHEY, CDR2 SMNVEV, per germline (reference sequence). Trimming cost V 4 bases and J 1 base, with 16 bases left between them. The CDR3 DNA follows: TGTGCCAGCAGTTGGGACGCAACCACCCTTAACTATGGCTACACCTTC. Its translation: CASSWDATTLNYGYTF.